Each of the 9 T cell receptor beta chains below was sequenced from the same sample in a study of T cell responses to AZD1222 COVID-19 vaccine. Some clones are missing from TCRdb's copy, which holds only in-frame ones; the method was immunoSEQ multiplex PCR. The sample shows 70,000 to 90,000 clones, around 86% of them seen only once. Sample: peripheral blood, taken 28 days after the second AZD1222 dose. Receptors were obtained from an adult who received the AZD1222 COVID-19 vaccine.

A remark on this clone: This sample includes further DNA sequences coding for the same CDR3. The chain couples TRBV4-1 to TRBJ1-2; D might be TRBD1 (5 bases). The ends were cut back, 4 bases at V and 6 bases at J, with 15 bases in the middle. Germline CDR1 reads MGHRA; CDR2 reads YSYEKL. CDR3 length: 14 residues. CDR3 nucleotide sequence: TGCGCCAGCAGCCCGCCGGGCAGGGTCGATGGCTACACCTTC. Amino acids: CASSPPGRVDGYTF.

This clone was observed a handful of times. The CDR3 DNA sequence: TGTGCCAGCAGCTTCGGTCTCGGAAGGGATCCCAATCAGCCCCAGCATTTT. Encoded protein: CASSFGLGRDPNQPQHF. This rearrangement joins TRBV7-2 to TRBJ1-5; D not resolved. The CDR3 runs to 17 residues. Germline loops: CDR1 SGHTA, CDR2 FQGNSA. V lost 3 bases, J lost 3 bases, and 18 bases lay in between.

The chain recombines TRBV28 with TRBJ2-1, with 7 bases that match TRBD1. The V gene end was trimmed by 6 bases and the J gene end by 7 bases; junction bases not matched to a gene: 12. The CDR3 is 15 residues long. Per germline, CDR1 MDHEN and CDR2 SYDVKM. CDR3 protein: CASRSVDRVGNEQFF. DNA for the CDR3: TGTGCCAGCAGGAGCGTTGACAGGGTGGGGAATGAGCAGTTCTTC.

The chain combines TRBV29-1 with TRBJ2-3, with D perhaps matching TRBD1 or TRBD2 (6 bases each). From germline, CDR1 is SQVTM and CDR2 ANQGSEA. Trimming left V 1 base short and J 7 bases short, with 12 bases between. The CDR3 is made up of 13 amino acids. The CDR3 loop reads CSVEVTGRNTQYF. DNA of the CDR3: TGCAGCGTTGAAGTTACAGGGAGGAATACGCAGTATTTT.

The CDR3: CSGGLETQYF. The CDR3 DNA sequence: TGCAGCGGCGGCCTAGAGACCCAGTACTTC. This chain links TRBV29-1 with TRBJ2-5; no firm D call. Germline CDR1 reads SQVTM; CDR2 reads ANQGSEA. The CDR3 covers 10 residues. V was trimmed by 7 bases and J by 4 bases, leaving 7 bases between them.

V usage is TRBV19 and J usage is TRBJ1-5; no firm D call. This CDR3 has 13 amino acids. V lost 1 base and J 3 bases, leaving 4 bases between the germline ends. The germline gives CDR1 LNHDA, CDR2 SQIVND (reference sequence). The CDR3 region is CASSIGINQPQHF. Here the CDR3 DNA reads TGTGCCAGTAGTATAGGAATCAATCAGCCCCAGCATTTT. The full variable domain, completed using reference TRBV19 and TRBJ1-5, is DGGITQSPKYLFRKEGQNVTLSCEQNLNHDAMYWYRQDPGQGLRLIYYSQIVNDFQKGDIAEGYSVSREKKESFPLTVTSAQKNPTAFYLCASSIGINQPQHFGDGTRLSIL.

This clone was detected only once. The J gene is TRBJ2-7, the V gene TRBV10-1; 8 bases are shared with TRBD1. Germline V CDR1 and CDR2: WNHNN, SYGVQD (reference sequence). Unmatched junction bases numbered 11, after V lost 5 bases and J lost 5 bases. CDR3 length equals 15 residues. This chain's CDR3 is CASSPGTGRLHEQYF. The CDR3 DNA reads TGCGCCAGCAGTCCCGGGACAGGAAGGCTTCACGAGCAGTACTTC.

The gene calls are TRBV28 and TRBJ1-5, with D possibly matching TRBD1 (5 bases). CDR3 size: 18 residues. Trimming cost V 6 bases and J 4 bases, with 25 bases left between them. Germline V CDR1 and CDR2: MDHEN, SYDVKM. The CDR3 sequence: CASSPAAKAGWTNQPQHF. The CDR3 DNA is TGTGCCAGCAGCCCCGCCGCCAAAGCAGGGTGGACGAATCAGCCCCAGCATTTT. Together with reference TRBV28 and TRBJ1-5, the CDR3 gives the full variable domain: DVKVTQSSRYLVKRTGEKVFLECVQDMDHENMFWYRQDPGLGLRLIYFSYDVKMKEKGDIPEGYSVSREKKERFSLILESASTNQTSMYLCASSPAAKAGWTNQPQHFGDGTRLSIL.

This clone appeared a single time. The chain joins TRBV21-1 to TRBJ2-5; TRBD2 was called by the table and not checked on the DNA. TRBV21-1 is described as a pseudogene. This CDR3 is built from 14 residues. Here the CDR3 DNA reads TGTGCCAGCAGCAAATCCGAGGGCCAAGAGACCCAGTACTTC. Protein sequence: CASSKSEGQETQYF.